This T cell receptor beta chain was recovered during a study of regulatory T cells in long-lasting Graves disease. This clonotype occurred a few times. V shed 5 bases and J shed 5 bases, with 15 bases lying between them. The CDR3 is 15 residues long. CDR1 and CDR2 from the germline V gene are LNHDA and SQIVND (reference sequence). CDR3-region Arm-PCR and iRepertoire HTBI primers produced the TCR beta libraries. TCRdb analysed the multiplex PCR reads with MiXCR anew, one entry per CDR3 protein. The sample includes hundreds of thousands of distinct CDR3 sequences, less than 20% of them seen just once. Described time point: persistent/refractory GD, antithyroid drugs over 5 years with positive TRAb. RNA extracted from PBMCs served as the sequencing template.

This chain links TRBV19 with TRBJ1-4, with D maybe TRBD1 (6 bases). The clonotype was recovered from a female donor with Graves disease. The sequenced sample was peripheral blood mononuclear cells (PBMCs), obtained when the disease was refractory, from a patient treated with antithyroid drugs. CDR3 region: CASSVSRGPNEKLFF. The CDR3 nucleotides are TGTGCCAGTAGTGTGAGCCGGGGGCCGAATGAAAAACTGTTTTTT.